The 24 T cell receptor beta chains given below trace back to one sample, sequenced in a study of tumor-infiltrating lymphocytes in oesophageal squamous cell carcinoma. TCRdb re-derived calls from the PCR reads in MiXCR, one entry per CDR3 protein. This table has thousands of distinct CDR3 sequences, 13% to 15% appearing once. Sequencing was performed on esophageal tumor tissue. The receptors shown here come from a male donor with esophageal squamous cell carcinoma.

By share, this clonotype counts as medium-sized. The chain employs TRBV6-6 and TRBJ2-7, with D maybe TRBD1 (6 bases). The germline V gene encodes CDR1 MNHNY and CDR2 SVGAGI (reference sequence). Trimming removed 2 bases at V and 4 bases at J, with 15 bases between. The CDR3 is made up of 15 amino acids. The CDR3 is CASSYMEGTKYEQYF. The CDR3 nucleotides are TGTGCCAGCAGTTACATGGAAGGGACAAAGTACGAGCAGTACTTC.

The chain has TRBV19 and TRBJ1-5; D remains unclear. V was shortened by 3 bases and J by 3 bases, with 12 bases between the two germline ends. The length of the CDR3 is 15 residues. Per germline, CDR1 LNHDA and CDR2 SQIVND (reference sequence). The CDR3 sequence: CASSIQRQVNQPQHF. DNA of the CDR3: TGTGCCAGTAGTATCCAGCGGCAGGTCAATCAGCCCCAGCATTTT.

This clonotype was seen at least ten times. The chain combines TRBV4-1 with TRBJ2-5; perhaps D is TRBD1 or TRBD2 (5 bases each). Germline V lookup: CDR1 MGHRA, CDR2 YSYEKL. V lost 1 base, J lost 1 base, and 16 bases lay in between. CDR3 size: 17 residues. Here the CDR3 reads CASSQGRDRKLQETQYF. Here the CDR3 DNA reads TGCGCCAGCAGCCAAGGACGGGACCGTAAACTCCAAGAGACCCAGTACTTC.

The sample holds a few counts of this clonotype. The J gene is TRBJ1-3, the V gene TRBV4-1, with D uncertain. CDR3 length: 14 amino acids. Germline-derived CDR1 and CDR2 are MGHRA and YSYEKL. V was trimmed by 3 bases and J by 8 bases, leaving 14 bases between them. CDR3 sequence: CASSQSPWGDTIYF. Here the CDR3 DNA reads TGCGCCAGCAGCCAGTCTCCGTGGGGTGACACCATATATTTT.

In the case of this clonotype: This is likely a read error, given that the CDR3 carries no conserved phenylalanine or tryptophan at its end. The DNA is left out, because the CDR3 cannot be placed on it with certainty; the CDR3 is given as TCRdb lists it. This rearrangement joins TRBV12-3 or TRBV12-4 to TRBJ2-5; no DNA check was done on the table's D call, TRBD1. The CDR3 has 13 residues if both end residues are counted. The CDR3 loop reads CGHCLSLAPVGVC.

This clonotype was recorded many times. This chain joins TRBV18 and TRBJ2-7; 9 bases align to TRBD1. Trimming removed 2 bases from V and 5 bases from J; junction bases left unmatched: 7. Germline-derived CDR1 and CDR2 are KGHSH and LQKENI. The CDR3 is 15 amino acids. The CDR3 region is CASSPATGGTHEQYF. CDR3 bases: TGTGCCAGCTCACCAGCGACAGGGGGTACCCACGAGCAGTACTTC. Filled out from reference TRBV18 and TRBJ2-7, the complete variable domain reads NAGVMQNPRHLVRRRGQEARLRCSPMKGHSHVYWYRQLPEEGLKFMVYLQKENIIDESGMPKERFSAEFPKEGPSILRIQQVVRGDSAAYFCASSPATGGTHEQYFGPGTRLTVT.

This clonotype was counted at least ten times. The CDR3 here is CAISSRGGRETQYF. CDR3 in DNA: TGTGCCATCAGCTCCCGGGGGGGTCGGGAGACCCAGTACTTC. The chain joins TRBV10-3 to TRBJ2-7; TRBD2 matches 8 bases. Matching the DNA end better, TRBJ2-5 makes the J call doubtful. Germline V gene data show CDR1 as ENHRY and CDR2 as SYGVKD. CDR3 length: 14 amino acids.

This clonotype appeared many times. The J gene is TRBJ2-4, the V gene TRBV20-1, with D possibly being TRBD2 (5 bases). The J call is uncertain, as TRBJ2-5 better fits the DNA end. Per the germline V gene, CDR1 is DFQATT and CDR2 is SNEGSKA (reference sequence). This CDR3 has 12 amino acids. The CDR3 sequence: CSAPHRGETQYF. The CDR3, as DNA: TGCAGTGCTCCTCACAGAGGGGAGACCCAGTACTTC.

The V gene is TRBV6-4, the J gene TRBJ2-3; 7 nucleotides align to TRBD2. V gave up 2 bases and J gave up 5 bases; unmatched junction bases: 1. Per germline, CDR1 MRHNA and CDR2 SNTAGT. The CDR3 runs 13 residues. For the CDR3, the DNA is TGTGCCAGCAGTGACGGGGGGGGAGATACGCAGTATTTT. It encodes CASSDGGGDTQYF.

This clonotype was seen only a few times. Here the CDR3 omits its conserved ending phenylalanine or tryptophan, so a read error is the likely source. Because the CDR3's place on the DNA is in doubt, the DNA is left out and the CDR3 is given as listed by TCRdb. The rearrangement uses TRBV12-3 or TRBV12-4 and TRBJ2-7; TRBD1, the table's D call, lacks a check against the DNA. 16 amino acids form the CDR3, both terminal residues included. The CDR3 sequence: CASTPTGDLRGYTFGS.

This clonotype has at least ten counts. This sequence joins TRBV5-6 and TRBJ1-5; the D is unclear. Germline CDR1 and CDR2: SGHDT and YYEEEE. V shed 0 bases and J shed 4 bases, with 11 bases lying between them. This CDR3 region has 15 residues. The CDR3 nucleotides read TGTGCCAGCAGCTTGGCAGTGGGCGGAAATCAGCCCCAGCATTTT. Translation gives CASSLAVGGNQPQHF.

This clonotype was counted ten times or more. The gene calls are TRBV2 and TRBJ2-7; 8 bases are shared with TRBD2. With V trimmed by 1 base and J by 2 bases, 7 bases remained unmatched. The CDR3 runs 16 residues. The germline gives CDR1 SNHLY, CDR2 FYNNEI. CDR3 coding DNA: TGTGCCAGCAGTGAAGAGTTGGCGGGGGGCCCCTACGAGCAGTACTTC. Translation: CASSEELAGGPYEQYF.

The chain has TRBV5-1 and TRBJ2-2; a weak D match, TRBD2 (7 bases). The CDR3 extends over 14 amino acids. The V gene's germline CDR1 is SGHRS and CDR2 YFSETQ. V lost 6 bases, J lost 5 bases, and 14 bases lay in between. The CDR3 sequence is CASKPQGGTGELFF. As DNA, the CDR3 is TGCGCCAGCAAACCACAGGGAGGGACCGGGGAGCTGTTTTTT.

A remark on this clonotype: A read error may explain this, as a much larger clone is one base away. CDR3 sequence (DNA): TGCGCCAGCAGCTTGGAGGGCCAAGCGAGCTCCTGCGAGCAGTACTTC. The encoded protein is CASSLEGQASSCEQYF. The chain uses TRBV5-1 and TRBJ2-7; unclear D gene. CDR3 length equals 16 residues. Germline CDR1 and CDR2: SGHRS and YFSETQ.

The table lists this clonotype with a few counts. A read error is likely, as this CDR3 ends without the conserved phenylalanine or tryptophan. Because the CDR3's place on the DNA is in doubt, the DNA is left out and the CDR3 is given as listed by TCRdb. The gene calls are TRBV7-2 and TRBJ2-5; the table calls TRBD1, which could not be checked here. CDR1 is SGHTA, CDR2 FQGNSA, per germline. The length of the CDR3 is 17 amino acids, counting both ends. The CDR3 region is CASSLSPGSIYGYTFGS.

This clonotype has more than one count but fewer than ten. J is TRBJ2-5 and V is TRBV2; TRBD2 aligns across 7 bases. This CDR3 comprises 14 residues. Germline loops: CDR1 SNHLY, CDR2 FYNNEI. V trimming: 4 bases; J trimming: 0 bases; junction bases outside the gene matches: 2. CDR3 in DNA: TGTGCCAGCAGTGGCGGGGGATACCAAGAGACCCAGTACTTC. Translated, it gives CASSGGGYQETQYF.

This clonotype has at least ten counts. One base away lies a much larger clone, so this may be a sequencing read error. The chain joins TRBV11-1 to TRBJ2-5, with 8 positions matching TRBD1. The CDR3 is 15 residues long. Germline V gives CDR1 SGHAT, CDR2 FQDESV (reference sequence). V was pared by 5 bases and J by 11 bases, with 16 bases of the junction left unmatched. CDR3 region: CASSPRTGTYNEQYF. CDR3 bases: TGTGCCAGCAGCCCTCGGACAGGGACCTACAATGAGCAGTACTTC.

This clonotype has only one observation. Here the CDR3 omits its conserved ending phenylalanine or tryptophan, so a read error is the likely source. The limits of the CDR3 on the DNA are not certain, so only TCRdb's listed CDR3 is given. J is TRBJ2-6 and V is TRBV7-2; TRBD1 was called by the table and not checked on the DNA. From its first to its last residue, the CDR3 has 14 amino acids. Per the germline V gene, CDR1 is SGHTA and CDR2 is FQGNSA. The chain's CDR3 is CASSSDDHEQYFGA.

There are many counts of this clonotype. V usage is TRBV19 and J usage is TRBJ2-7, with 9 bases aligning to TRBD1. The CDR3 covers 14 residues. J lost 1 base, V lost 8 bases, and 6 bases had no gene match. Germline CDR1 is LNHDA and CDR2 is SQIVND (reference sequence). The CDR3 sequence: CASGTGRNSYEQYF. The CDR3 DNA sequence: TGTGCCAGTGGGACAGGGCGCAATTCCTACGAGCAGTACTTC.

A note on this clonotype: An end of the junction does not agree with germline; a read error may underlie this. The V gene is TRBV19, the J gene TRBJ1-1, with 7 bases that match TRBD1. Germline CDR1 LNHDA, CDR2 SQIVND (reference sequence). The CDR3 consists of 14 residues. This CDR3 reads CTSSMGRGDTEAFF. In nucleotides, the CDR3 is TGTACCAGTAGTATGGGCAGGGGGGACACTGAAGCTTTCTTT.

This clonotype was detected many times. The V call is TRBV18, the J call TRBJ2-3; D is uncertain. The V gene lost 5 bases and the J gene lost 1 base, with 10 bases spanning the gap. This CDR3 contains 14 residues. Germline loops: CDR1 KGHSH, CDR2 LQKENI. CDR3 loop: CASSTTLGTDTQYF. The CDR3 bases are TGTGCCAGCTCAACAACCCTTGGCACAGATACGCAGTATTTT.

This clonotype is medium-sized within its sample. The genes are TRBV6-1 and TRBJ2-1; D unclear. This CDR3 has 15 residues. Deletions cut 6 bases from V and 0 bases from J, with 12 bases between. Germline V gene data show CDR1 as MNHNS and CDR2 as SASEGT. Here the CDR3 DNA reads TGTGCCAGCAGGCTTGGCGGCCACTCCTACAATGAGCAGTTCTTC. Amino acids: CASRLGGHSYNEQFF.

This clonotype ranks as medium-sized. The chain has TRBV7-9 and TRBJ2-5, with D perhaps given as TRBD1 or TRBD2 (6 bases each). V lost 5 bases and J 9 bases, leaving 25 bases between the germline ends. The germline V gene encodes CDR1 SEHNR and CDR2 FQNEAQ (reference sequence). The CDR3 consists of 16 residues. The DNA of the CDR3 is TGTGCCAGCAGCCCAATTAACCGGGACACCGGAGGGGCCCAGTACTTC. This gives the protein CASSPINRDTGGAQYF.

This clonotype came up many times. The conserved final phenylalanine or tryptophan is absent from the CDR3, which likely points to a read error. Because the CDR3's place on the DNA is in doubt, the DNA is left out and the CDR3 is given as listed by TCRdb. The chain is built from TRBV7-6 and TRBJ2-6. The CDR3 spans 8 amino acids, including both terminal residues. CDR1 SGHVS and CDR2 FNYEAQ come from the germline V gene. CDR3 region: CASSLVET.